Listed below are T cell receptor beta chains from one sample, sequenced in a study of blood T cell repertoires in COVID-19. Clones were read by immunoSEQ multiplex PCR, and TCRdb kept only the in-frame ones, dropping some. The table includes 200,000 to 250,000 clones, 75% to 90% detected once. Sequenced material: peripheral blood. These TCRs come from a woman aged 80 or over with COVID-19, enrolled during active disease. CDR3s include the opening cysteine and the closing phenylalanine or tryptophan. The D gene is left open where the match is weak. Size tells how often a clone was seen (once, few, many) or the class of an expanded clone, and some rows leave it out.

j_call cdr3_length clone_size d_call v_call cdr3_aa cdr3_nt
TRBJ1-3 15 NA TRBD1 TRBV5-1 CASSYGDSSGNTIYF TGCGCCAGCAGCTACGGGGACAGCTCTGGAAACACCATATATTTT
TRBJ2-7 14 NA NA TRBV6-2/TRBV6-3 CASSYTRGPIEQYF TGTGCCAGCAGTTACACCAGGGGTCCTATCGAGCAGTACTTC
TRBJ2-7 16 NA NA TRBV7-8 CASSLRPGEGFHEQYF TGTGCCAGCAGCCTGCGCCCAGGGGAGGGGTTCCACGAGCAGTACTTC
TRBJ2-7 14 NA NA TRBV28 CASSSSIPYYEQYF TGTGCCAGCAGTTCATCAATTCCCTACTACGAGCAGTACTTC
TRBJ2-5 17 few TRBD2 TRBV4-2 CASSQDLSGGARETQYF TGTGCCAGCAGCCAAGATCTCAGCGGGGGGGCCAGAGAGACCCAGTACTTC
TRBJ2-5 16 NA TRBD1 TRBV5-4 CASMDRDRGREETQYF TGTGCCAGCATGGACCGGGACAGGGGGCGGGAAGAGACCCAGTACTTC
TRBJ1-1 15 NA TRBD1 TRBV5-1 CASSQTGVPNHEAFF TGCGCCAGCAGCCAAACAGGGGTCCCTAATCATGAAGCTTTCTTT
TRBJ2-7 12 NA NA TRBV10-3 CAISANTYEQYF TGTGCCATCAGTGCCAACACGTACGAGCAGTACTTC
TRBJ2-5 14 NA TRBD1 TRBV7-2 CASSKQGARETQYF TGTGCCAGCAGCAAACAGGGGGCACGTGAGACCCAGTACTTC
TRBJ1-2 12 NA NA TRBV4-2 CASSQDSYGYTF TGTGCCAGCAGCCAGGACTCTTATGGCTACACCTTC
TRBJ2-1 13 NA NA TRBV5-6 CASSWGPYNEQFF TGTGCCAGCAGCTGGGGGCCATACAATGAGCAGTTCTTC
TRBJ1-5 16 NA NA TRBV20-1 CSASRGIGQSNQPQHF TGCAGTGCTAGTAGAGGCATTGGACAGTCTAATCAGCCCCAGCATTTT
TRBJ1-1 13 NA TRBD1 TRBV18 CASSPGQGREAFF TGTGCCAGCTCTCCAGGACAGGGACGGGAAGCTTTCTTT
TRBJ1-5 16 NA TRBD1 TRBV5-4 CASSMGQGARNQPQHF TGTGCCAGCAGCATGGGGCAGGGGGCGCGCAATCAGCCCCAGCATTTT
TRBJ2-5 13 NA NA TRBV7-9 CASSRGGFETQYF TGTGCCAGCAGCCGTGGGGGGTTTGAGACCCAGTACTTC
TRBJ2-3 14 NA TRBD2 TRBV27 CASRRAGVVDTQYF TGTGCCAGCAGGAGAGCGGGAGTGGTGGATACGCAGTATTTT
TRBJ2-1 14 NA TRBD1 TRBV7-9 CASSPPGTGNEQFF TGTGCCAGCAGTCCCCCCGGGACAGGGAATGAGCAGTTCTTC
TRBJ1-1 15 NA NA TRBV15 CATSRGDNRNTEAFF TGTGCCACCAGCAGAGGGGACAACAGGAACACTGAAGCTTTCTTT
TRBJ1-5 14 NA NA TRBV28 CASTSGGGNQPQHF TGTGCCAGCACCTCCGGGGGGGGCAATCAGCCCCAGCATTTT
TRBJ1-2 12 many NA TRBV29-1 CSASQGYYGYTF TGCAGCGCCTCCCAGGGTTACTATGGCTACACCTTC
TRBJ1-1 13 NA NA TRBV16 CASSRQLNTEAFF TGTGCCAGCAGCCGACAATTGAACACTGAAGCTTTCTTT
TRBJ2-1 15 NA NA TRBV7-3 CASSLTGTGFNEQFF TGTGCCAGCAGCCTCACCGGGACTGGATTCAATGAGCAGTTCTTC
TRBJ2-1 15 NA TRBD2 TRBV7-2 CASSSSGGTYNEQFF TGTGCCAGCAGCTCAAGCGGGGGGACATACAATGAGCAGTTCTTC
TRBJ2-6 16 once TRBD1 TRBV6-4 CASSGTGSSGANVLTF TGTGCCAGCAGCGGGACAGGGAGCTCTGGGGCCAACGTCCTGACTTTC
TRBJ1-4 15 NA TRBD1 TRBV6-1 CASSEQQGAWEKLFF TGTGCCAGCAGTGAACAACAGGGGGCATGGGAAAAACTGTTTTTT
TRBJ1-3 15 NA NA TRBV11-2 CASRSRQSSGNTIYF TGTGCCAGCAGATCCAGACAGTCCTCTGGAAACACCATATATTTT
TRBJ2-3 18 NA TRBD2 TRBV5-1 CASSRTSGGARDTDTQYF TGCGCCAGCAGCCGGACTAGCGGGGGGGCTCGGGACACAGATACGCAGTATTTT
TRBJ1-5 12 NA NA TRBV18 CASSTGVQPQHF TGTGCCAGCTCAACGGGGGTTCAGCCCCAGCATTTT
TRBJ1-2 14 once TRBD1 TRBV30 CAWRDRGRFYGYTF TGTGCCTGGAGAGACAGGGGGAGATTCTATGGCTACACCTTC
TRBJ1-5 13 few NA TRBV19 CASSTQGNQPQHF TGTGCCAGTAGTACTCAGGGAAACCAGCCCCAGCATTTT
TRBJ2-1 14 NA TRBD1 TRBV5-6 CASSLSDRDNEQFF TGTGCCAGCAGCTTGTCGGACAGGGACAATGAGCAGTTCTTC
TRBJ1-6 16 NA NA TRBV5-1 CASSPAQAGRNSPLHF TGCGCCAGCAGCCCTGCGCAGGCCGGTCGGAATTCACCCCTCCACTTT
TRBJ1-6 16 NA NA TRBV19 CASHPRPGRGESPLHF TGTGCCAGCCACCCCCGGCCGGGGCGGGGGGAATCACCCCTCCACTTT
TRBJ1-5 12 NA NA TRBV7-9 CASSSSDSPQHF TGTGCCAGCAGCTCCTCAGACAGTCCCCAGCATTTT
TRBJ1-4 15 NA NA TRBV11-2 CASSWGGGKSEKLFF TGTGCCAGCAGCTGGGGCGGGGGGAAATCTGAAAAACTGTTTTTT
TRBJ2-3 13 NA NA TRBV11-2 CASSSYLGGTQYF TGTGCCAGCAGCTCCTACTTGGGAGGCACGCAGTATTTT
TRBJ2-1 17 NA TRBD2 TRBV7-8 CASSLGLAGGSYNEQFF TGTGCCAGCAGCTTAGGGCTAGCGGGAGGGTCCTACAATGAGCAGTTCTTC
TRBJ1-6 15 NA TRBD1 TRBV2 CASSRAGTGASPLHF TGTGCCAGCAGTCGAGCCGGGACAGGGGCTTCACCCCTCCACTTT
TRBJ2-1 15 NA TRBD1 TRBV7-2 CASSSPGTGLNEQFF TGTGCCAGCAGCTCGCCCGGGACAGGGTTGAATGAGCAGTTCTTC
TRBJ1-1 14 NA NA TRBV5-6 CASSLIRGNTEAFF TGTGCCAGCAGCTTAATCAGGGGGAACACTGAAGCTTTCTTT
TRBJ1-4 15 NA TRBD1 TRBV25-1 CASSRQGLGAEKLFF TGTGCCAGCAGCCGACAGGGACTAGGTGCCGAAAAACTGTTTTTT
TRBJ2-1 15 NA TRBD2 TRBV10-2 CASRLAGAPRNEQFF TGCGCCAGCCGACTAGCGGGGGCCCCTCGTAATGAGCAGTTCTTC
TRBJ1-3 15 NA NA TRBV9 CASSEQVISGNTIYF TGTGCCAGCAGCGAACAGGTGATCTCTGGAAACACCATATATTTT
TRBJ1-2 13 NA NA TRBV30 CASWAQARYGYTF TGTGCCTCCTGGGCCCAGGCACGCTATGGCTACACCTTC
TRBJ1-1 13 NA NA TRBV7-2 CASSLPGNTEAFF TGTGCCAGCAGCTTACCAGGGAACACTGAAGCTTTCTTT
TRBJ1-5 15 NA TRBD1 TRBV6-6 CATRDGTGVAQPQHF TGTGCCACCAGAGACGGGACAGGGGTGGCTCAGCCCCAGCATTTT
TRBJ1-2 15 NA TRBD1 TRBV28 CASSRDRVRVYGYTF TGTGCCAGCAGTCGGGACAGGGTCCGCGTCTATGGCTACACCTTC
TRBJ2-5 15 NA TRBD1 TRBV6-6 CASSRPGTVQETQYF TGTGCCAGCAGTCGTCCGGGGACAGTCCAAGAGACCCAGTACTTC
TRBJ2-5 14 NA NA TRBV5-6 CASSRGQNQETQYF TGTGCCAGCAGCCGCGGACAGAACCAAGAGACCCAGTACTTC
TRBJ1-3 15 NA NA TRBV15 CATSRAGGFGNTIYF TGTGCCACCAGCAGAGCGGGGGGATTTGGAAACACCATATATTTT
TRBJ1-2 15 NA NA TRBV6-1 CASSDGTFANYGYTF TGTGCCAGCAGTGATGGGACATTTGCTAACTATGGCTACACCTTC